This T cell receptor beta chain was observed in a study of shared clonotypes between healthy human individuals. Here immunoSEQ multiplex PCR was the method, and the copy in TCRdb shows in-frame clones only, minus some. This table has approximately 1.5 million clones, 98% appearing once. The CD4+ fraction was divided into a CD45RA+ naive subset and a CD45RA-negative memory subset. Points on this clone: Its antigen is still unknown.

General study results and limits: Generation probabilities of non-shared clonotypes were lower (relative to those shared by all four donors). Among donors, sharing of clonotypes was expected to be affected by sequencing depth.

CDR3 size: 13 residues. Germline V lookup: CDR1 SGHAT, CDR2 FQNNGV. V was cut by 4 bases and J by 6 bases, with 13 bases left in between. Sequencing was carried out using naive CD4+ T cells sorted from blood. Indicated subset: CD45RA+ positively selected. The rearrangement links TRBV11-2 to TRBJ2-7, with D hard to call. The receptor was derived from a man younger than 45 in good health. DNA of the CDR3: TGTGCCAGCAGCTCGCACCATCTTGGCGAGCAGTACTTC. Protein: CASSSHHLGEQYF.